The clone carrying this T cell receptor beta chain was counted many times. The data derive from a study of spatial heterogeneity in lung cancer. This CDR3 contains 13 residues. Germline V gene data show CDR1 as SQVTM and CDR2 as ANQGSEA. J gave up 2 bases and V 6 bases, and 3 bases lay outside the gene matches. Every TCR cDNA molecule carried a tag that served as a unique molecular identifier. TCRdb re-derived calls from the 5' RACE reads in MiXCR, one entry per CDR3 protein. The sample contains under 45,000 distinct CDR3 sequences, approximately 8% of which appear only once. Time point given: blood at routine non-recurrence follow-up after resection. TCRs were sequenced from unsorted whole RNA of tumor, nontumor lung or PBMC.

The sample here was PBMCs, taken at follow-up. The rearrangement uses TRBV29-1 and TRBJ1-4, with 7 bases matching TRBD1. The TCR comes from a male donor with early-stage non-small cell lung cancer. As DNA, the CDR3 is TGCAGCGTCTCGGACAGGACTAATGAAAAACTGTTTTTT. As protein: CSVSDRTNEKLFF.